Below are 28 T cell receptor beta chains sequenced from a single sample in a study of shared T cell receptors in the human thymus. TCRdb keeps only in-frame clones here, not all; method: immunoSEQ multiplex PCR. The profile shows about 710,000 clones, 87% of them singletons. This sample was shared with a second study, whose subject was human thymus T cells.

The sequenced sample consisted of thymocytes. The receptors derive from a boy in the first two years of life with a congenital heart defect.

The chain recombines TRBV4-2 with TRBJ1-6, with 8 positions matching TRBD1. Trimming cost V 3 bases and J 12 bases; bases outside gene matches: 7. The CDR3 has 14 amino acids. In germline, CDR1 is LGHNA, CDR2 YNFKEQ. The CDR3 DNA follows: TGTGCCAGCAGCCATGGGACAGGCTCGAAACCCCTCCACTTT. Its translation is CASSHGTGSKPLHF.

The CDR3 protein is CSALCPITQYF. The CDR3 DNA reads as TGCAGTGCTCTCTGTCCTATTACGCAGTATTTT. This chain uses TRBV20-1 with TRBJ2-3; D gene uncertain. V shed 5 bases and J shed 8 bases, with 11 bases lying between them. This CDR3 is 11 amino acids long. Germline loops: CDR1 DFQATT, CDR2 SNEGSKA (reference sequence).

CDR3 sequence reads: CASSDRLAGVSTDTQYF. The CDR3 region has the DNA TGTGCCAGCAGTGATCGGCTAGCGGGAGTGTCCACAGATACGCAGTATTTT. This rearrangement joins TRBV6-1 to TRBJ2-3, with 10 bases lining up with TRBD2. Germline CDR1 and CDR2: MNHNS and SASEGT. The CDR3 covers 17 residues. V gave up 3 bases and J gave up 2 bases; unmatched junction bases: 8.

This rearrangement joins TRBV5-1 to TRBJ2-7, with TRBD1 matching 11 bases. The CDR3 is made up of 15 amino acids. Germline CDR1 SGHRS, CDR2 YFSETQ. Germline trimming cut 4 bases from V and 4 bases from J; bases unmatched to any gene: 7. The CDR3 protein is CASSGQGQGEYEQYF. The CDR3 DNA follows: TGCGCCAGCAGCGGCCAGGGACAGGGGGAATACGAGCAGTACTTC.

The J gene is TRBJ1-4, the V gene TRBV2, with 7 bases fitting TRBD1. The V gene end was trimmed by 0 bases and the J gene end by 10 bases; junction bases not matched to a gene: 14. Looked up from germline, CDR1 is SNHLY and CDR2 is FYNNEI. There are 17 residues in the CDR3. Here the CDR3 DNA reads TGTGCCAGCAGTGAAGCTAGGACAGGACGCGATATGGGAAAACTGTTTTTT. Its translation is CASSEARTGRDMGKLFF.

The chain uses TRBV4-3 and TRBJ2-1; 7 bases line up with TRBD2. The CDR3 extends over 14 amino acids. Per the germline V gene, CDR1 is LGHNA and CDR2 is YSLEER. Trimming removed 0 bases from V and 14 bases from J; junction bases left unmatched: 10. CDR3 DNA: TGCGCCAGCAGCCAAGATCCCCAGCGGGAAGGCGAGTTCTTC. Translated: CASSQDPQREGEFF.

The CDR3 loop is CATSRVSAGQGGDEQYF. The DNA for the CDR3 is TGTGCCACCAGCAGAGTATCCGCGGGACAGGGGGGGGACGAGCAGTACTTC. V gene TRBV15 combines with J gene TRBJ2-7; 11 bases agree with TRBD1. Looked up from germline, CDR1 is LNHNV and CDR2 is YYDKDF (reference sequence). After removal of 1 base from V and 5 bases from J, the junction contained 10 bases not matched to a gene. CDR3 length: 17 residues.

This rearrangement joins TRBV14 to TRBJ2-3; maybe TRBD1 (7 bases). The CDR3 runs 18 residues. Germline V gene lookup returns CDR1 SGHDN and CDR2 FVKESK. Trimming took off 5 bases at V and 3 bases at J, with 24 bases between the two ends. In DNA, the CDR3 is TGTGCCAGCAGCTTAACGCCATCAGGGGGAGCGGGTACAGATACGCAGTATTTT. This gives the protein CASSLTPSGGAGTDTQYF. The full variable domain, completed using reference TRBV14 and TRBJ2-3, is EAGVTQFPSHSVIEKGQTVTLRCDPISGHDNLYWYRRVMGKEIKFLLHFVKESKQDESGMPNNRFLAERTGGTYSTLKVQPAELEDSGVYFCASSLTPSGGAGTDTQYFGPGTRLTVL.

The chain uses TRBV10-3 and TRBJ1-1; 10 bases are shared with TRBD1. The CDR3 sequence is 21 residues long. V lost 0 bases and J lost 0; bases outside the gene matches: 16. Germline CDR1 reads ENHRY; CDR2 reads SYGVKD. The CDR3 nucleotides are TGTGCCATCAGTGAGTCTGGGTACTCCTCCTTTGGACAGGGGGTGAACACTGAAGCTTTCTTT. It encodes CAISESGYSSFGQGVNTEAFF.

This chain links TRBV27 with TRBJ2-1, with unresolved D. Trimming removed 6 bases at V and 2 bases at J, with 8 bases between. The V gene's germline CDR1 is MNHEY and CDR2 SMNVEV (reference sequence). There are 13 residues in the CDR3. CDR3 in amino acids: CASRGRTYNEQFF. The CDR3 DNA follows: TGTGCCAGCAGGGGCCGGACCTACAATGAGCAGTTCTTC.

The chain is built from TRBV28 and TRBJ1-5; TRBD1 aligns across 9 bases. V trimming: 5 bases; J trimming: 2 bases; junction bases outside the gene matches: 7. CDR3 length equals 16 residues. Germline lookup yields CDR1 MDHEN and CDR2 SYDVKM. The CDR3 is CASSDRQGDGNQPQHF. Written as DNA, the CDR3 is TGTGCCAGCAGTGACAGACAGGGGGACGGCAATCAGCCCCAGCATTTT.

The chain employs TRBV14 and TRBJ2-2; the match to TRBD2 covers 8 bases. V shed 3 bases and J 0 bases; nucleotides not matched to a gene: 15. The germline V gene has CDR1 SGHDN and CDR2 FVKESK. The CDR3 length is 20 residues. CDR3 region: CASSHSCTSGCPANTGELFF. The CDR3 nucleotides read TGTGCCAGCAGCCATTCGTGCACTAGCGGATGCCCGGCGAACACCGGGGAGCTGTTTTTT.

This chain links TRBV11-3 with TRBJ2-7, with TRBD1 as a possible D gene (5 bases). Between the trimmed V and J ends, which lost 1 base and 0 bases, there was a span of 10 bases. The V gene's germline CDR1 is SGHNT and CDR2 YENEEA. CDR3 length: 15 residues. The CDR3 DNA reads TGTGCCAGCAGCTTAGGGGGCCTTAGCTCCTACGAGCAGTACTTC. Translation gives CASSLGGLSSYEQYF.

The V call is TRBV7-9, the J call TRBJ2-1; TRBD1 agrees at 10 bases. The V and J ends lost 6 bases and 4 bases, in that order; junction bases with no gene match: 6. Per germline, CDR1 SEHNR and CDR2 FQNEAQ (reference sequence). The CDR3 consists of 15 residues. Here the CDR3 reads CASRGRDRGYNEQFF. Written as DNA, the CDR3 is TGTGCCAGCAGGGGACGGGACAGGGGTTACAATGAGCAGTTCTTC.

The chain recombines TRBV27 with TRBJ2-5; TRBD2 matches at 12 bases. The germline V gene encodes CDR1 MNHEY and CDR2 SMNVEV (reference sequence). This CDR3 is 19 amino acids long. V lost 5 bases, J lost 5 bases, and 18 bases stayed unmatched. CDR3 sequence: CASSQGTLAGGPSRETQYF. CDR3 DNA sequence: TGTGCCAGCAGTCAGGGGACTCTAGCGGGAGGGCCGAGTCGGGAGACCCAGTACTTC.

The chain joins TRBV2 to TRBJ2-7, with D perhaps matching TRBD1 (6 bases). Trimming removed 8 bases from V and 7 bases from J, with 12 bases in between. CDR3 length equals 11 residues. Per the germline V gene, CDR1 is SNHLY and CDR2 is FYNNEI. As DNA, the CDR3 is TGTGCCAGCCACAGGGTGAAGGAGCAGTACTTC. As protein: CASHRVKEQYF.

CDR3 amino acids: CASSQDRQASSYNSPLHF. For the CDR3, the DNA is TGCGCCAGCAGCCAAGATCGTCAGGCGAGCTCCTATAATTCACCCCTCCACTTT. The chain uses TRBV4-3 and TRBJ1-6; no clear D gene. The germline gives CDR1 LGHNA, CDR2 YSLEER. V was clipped by 0 bases and J by 0 bases, with 12 bases between them. The CDR3 loop spans 18 amino acids.

In its sample, this clone was seen once. Its ends do not fully match the called genes, so a read error is possible. Other nucleotide sequences from this sample produce the same CDR3. J is TRBJ1-1 and V is TRBV5-6; 10 bases are a match to TRBD1. Germline CDR1 reads SGHDT; CDR2 reads YYEEEE. The CDR3 contains 14 residues. CDR3 nucleotides: TGTGCCAGCCTAAGGACAGGGGGGAACACTGAAGCTTTCTTC. This sequence encodes CASLRTGGNTEAFF.

This clone was picked up a small number of times. The V gene is TRBV19, the J gene TRBJ2-2; 9 bases map to TRBD2. Trimming took 6 bases from V and 7 from J; bases not matched to a gene: 9. The CDR3 loop spans 15 amino acids. Germline V gene lookup returns CDR1 LNHDA and CDR2 SQIVND (reference sequence). The CDR3 reads CASRRLAADHGELFF. In nucleotides, the CDR3 is TGTGCCAGTAGGAGACTAGCGGCAGATCACGGGGAGCTGTTTTTT.

J is TRBJ2-5 and V is TRBV5-1, with D maybe TRBD2 (6 bases). With 4 bases removed from V and 0 bases from J, the gap between germline ends came to 16 bases. Germline CDR1 SGHRS, CDR2 YFSETQ. This CDR3 is built from 16 residues. CDR3 bases: TGCGCCAGCAGCCATACTAGCCCCAGGGACCAAGAGACCCAGTACTTC. Protein product: CASSHTSPRDQETQYF. The full variable domain, in which reference TRBV5-1 and TRBJ2-5 provide the parts outside the CDR3, is KAGVTQTPRYLIKTRGQQVTLSCSPISGHRSVSWYQQTPGQGLQFLFEYFSETQRNKGNFPGRFSGRQFSNSRSEMNVSTLELGDSALYLCASSHTSPRDQETQYFGPGTRLLVL.

This clone has just a few counts. The chain combines TRBV10-2 with TRBJ2-7; D may be TRBD1 (5 bases). V gave up 3 bases and J gave up 5 bases, with 5 bases separating them. Germline CDR1 reads WSHSY; CDR2 reads SAAADI. This CDR3 region has 11 residues. DNA for the CDR3: TGCGCCAGCAGTGACAGGGACGAGCAGTACTTC. Its protein is CASSDRDEQYF.

This rearrangement joins TRBV15 to TRBJ2-3, with D unclear. The germline V and J ends were trimmed by 1 base and 0 bases, with 17 bases remaining between them. Germline CDR1 reads LNHNV; CDR2 reads YYDKDF (reference sequence). This CDR3 is built from 18 residues. The DNA for the CDR3 is TGTGCCACCAGCAGAGCCCCAACGGTTAGAACTAGCACAGATACGCAGTATTTT. It encodes CATSRAPTVRTSTDTQYF.

The chain links TRBV5-6 to TRBJ2-5; 15 bases map to TRBD2. Trimming removed 3 bases from V and 2 bases from J; junction bases left unmatched: 2. This CDR3 contains 16 residues. CDR1 is SGHDT, CDR2 YYEEEE, per germline. The DNA of the CDR3 is TGTGCCAGCAGCTGCGGGACTAGCGGGGGGCAAGAGACCCAGTACTTC. It specifies CASSCGTSGGQETQYF.

The chain joins TRBV28 to TRBJ2-1; TRBD2 matches 10 bases. The CDR3 contains 16 residues. The V segment lost 6 bases and the J segment 0 bases; nucleotides outside the gene matches: 5. The germline gives CDR1 MDHEN, CDR2 SYDVKM. The CDR3 DNA follows: TGTGCCAGCAGAGCAAGCGGGGGGGCCTCCTACAATGAGCAGTTCTTC. It specifies CASRASGGASYNEQFF.

The chain combines TRBV14 with TRBJ1-2; 8 bases agree with TRBD1. The CDR3 totals 15 residues. J gave up 4 bases and V 4 bases, and 8 bases lay outside the gene matches. Germline values: CDR1 SGHDN, CDR2 FVKESK. The DNA of the CDR3 is TGTGCCAGCAGCCCGACGACAGGGGAGGGCTATGGCTACACCTTC. Translating it yields CASSPTTGEGYGYTF.

The chain couples TRBV23-1 to TRBJ2-7, with D perhaps TRBD1 (5 bases). TRBV23-1 is sorted into the ORF group, with uncertain function. The CDR3 is 18 residues long. V shed 0 bases and J shed 0 bases, with 18 bases lying between them. In nucleotides, the CDR3 is TGCGCCAGCAGTCAATCCGGTGGCAGGGCCAAATTCTCCTACGAGCAGTACTTC. Its translation is CASSQSGGRAKFSYEQYF.

The J gene is TRBJ2-5, the V gene TRBV19, with D possibly being TRBD2 (6 bases). CDR1 and CDR2 from the germline V gene are LNHDA and SQIVND (reference sequence). The CDR3 is 13 amino acids. Trimming stripped 5 bases from V and 5 bases from J, with 12 bases between. The CDR3 sequence: CASSEGGRETQYF. The CDR3 DNA reads TGTGCCAGTAGTGAGGGAGGACGGGAGACCCAGTACTTC.

The V gene is TRBV6-5, the J gene TRBJ2-2; perhaps TRBD1 as D (6 bases). Trimming cost V 4 bases and J 4 bases, with 16 bases left between them. The length of the CDR3 is 16 residues. Germline V lookup: CDR1 MNHEY, CDR2 SVGAGI. Written as DNA, the CDR3 is TGTGCCAGCAGTTGGGACGACAGGCGACGCACCGGGGAGCTGTTTTTT. Amino acid sequence: CASSWDDRRRTGELFF.